The rows below give T cell receptor beta chains drawn from one sample of a study of shared clonotypes between healthy human individuals. Generated by immunoSEQ multiplex PCR, the TCRdb table keeps only in-frame clones and is missing some. The data show about 530,000 clones, with about 75% seen just once and under 15% held by the top ten. The sequenced material came from PBMCs. The receptors come from a woman in her 40s in good health. Some clones in this sample may be carry-over from other donors' samples. The CDR3 runs from the conserved cysteine through the conserved F or W. Each record gives: clone size, V gene, D gene, J gene, CDR3 protein, CDR3 DNA. A D gene is named only where the DNA matches it firmly. The listing skips clone size in some rows; elsewhere it reads once, few, many or a size class.

>-|TRBV28|-|TRBJ1-4
CASREGHRNEKLFF
TGTGCCAGCAGGGAGGGTCATAGGAATGAAAAACTGTTTTTT
>-|TRBV28|-|TRBJ2-7
CASSYPGTGAYEQYF
TGTGCCAGCAGTTACCCCGGGACGGGCGCCTACGAGCAGTACTTC
>few|TRBV27|TRBD1|TRBJ2-7
CASSSTRQGGTYEQYF
TGTGCCAGCAGTTCCACACGACAGGGGGGCACCTACGAGCAGTACTTC
>-|TRBV5-4|TRBD1|TRBJ1-4
CASSLDRGTNEKLFF
TGTGCCAGCAGCTTGGACAGGGGAACTAATGAAAAACTGTTTTTT
>once|TRBV6-5|TRBD2|TRBJ2-7
CASSYSRLAERYEQYF
TGTGCCAGCAGTTACTCAAGACTAGCGGAGAGGTACGAGCAGTACTTC
>-|TRBV18|-|TRBJ1-3
CASSLTESSGNTIYF
TGTGCCAGCTCCCTTACAGAGAGCTCTGGAAACACCATATATTTT
>-|TRBV27|TRBD1|TRBJ2-7
CASREGTGASEQYF
TGTGCCAGCAGGGAGGGGACAGGGGCTAGCGAGCAGTACTTC
>-|TRBV4-2|TRBD2|TRBJ2-3
CASSQESSGGTDTQYF
TGTGCCAGCAGCCAAGAGTCTAGCGGGGGCACAGATACGCAGTATTTT
>-|TRBV5-1|-|TRBJ2-5
CASSLASDEETQYF
TGCGCCAGCAGCTTGGCCAGCGATGAGGAGACCCAGTACTTC
>few|TRBV9|TRBD1|TRBJ1-5
CASSPGLDQGALAQPQHF
TGTGCCAGCAGCCCCGGCCTAGATCAGGGGGCTTTGGCTCAGCCCCAGCATTTT
>few|TRBV28|TRBD2|TRBJ2-1
CASCGVAGFCNEQFF
TGTGCCAGCTGTGGTGTAGCGGGATTTTGCAATGAGCAGTTCTTC
>-|TRBV23-1|-|TRBJ1-1
CASKKLSLPTEAFF
TGCGCCAGCAAAAAATTGAGTCTCCCCACTGAAGCTTTCTTT
>-|TRBV7-3|-|TRBJ2-6
CASSFGANVLTF
TGTGCCAGCAGCTTTGGGGCCAACGTCCTGACTTTC
>-|TRBV6-6|-|TRBJ2-5
CASSYSGGETQYF
TGTGCCAGCAGTTACAGCGGCGGGGAGACCCAGTACTTC
>-|TRBV5-1|-|TRBJ2-2
CASSSGQTYTGELFF
TGCGCCAGCAGCTCTGGACAGACGTACACCGGGGAGCTGTTTTTT
>-|TRBV19|-|TRBJ2-2
CASSIDPPGTPNTGELFF
TGTGCCAGTAGTATAGATCCCCCGGGAACTCCGAACACCGGGGAGCTGTTTTTT
>-|TRBV14|TRBD1|TRBJ2-3
CASSPPDRGPTDTQYF
TGTGCCAGCAGCCCTCCGGACAGGGGGCCCACAGATACGCAGTATTTT
>-|TRBV15|-|TRBJ2-6
CATSRDRATGANVLTF
TGTGCCACCAGCAGAGATAGGGCTACTGGGGCCAACGTCCTGACTTTC
>-|TRBV6-5|-|TRBJ2-7
CASRQDSNIGYEQYF
TGTGCCAGCAGACAGGACAGTAATATTGGCTACGAGCAGTACTTC
>-|TRBV2|-|TRBJ2-7
CASYEQYF
TGTGCCAGCTACGAGCAGTACTTC
>-|TRBV11-2|-|TRBJ2-1
CASSLTSHWVGEQFF
TGTGCCAGCAGCCTGACTAGTCATTGGGTGGGTGAGCAGTTCTTC
>-|TRBV4-2|-|TRBJ2-7
CASSSDTGEQYF
TGTGCCAGCAGCTCTGACACTGGCGAGCAGTACTTC
>-|TRBV19|-|TRBJ2-5
CASSLGARGVETQYF
TGTGCCAGTAGTTTAGGGGCACGGGGTGTGGAGACCCAGTACTTC
>-|TRBV28|-|TRBJ1-5
CAVAAASDQPQHF
TGTGCCGTGGCGGCAGCCTCCGATCAGCCCCAGCATTTT
>-|TRBV15|-|TRBJ1-4
CATSHQGGVGEKLFF
TGTGCCACCAGCCACCAAGGGGGGGTAGGAGAAAAACTGTTTTTT
>-|TRBV6-1|-|TRBJ2-5
CASSPIAEETQYF
TGTGCCAGCAGCCCAATAGCAGAAGAGACCCAGTACTTC